Listed below are T cell receptor beta chains from one sample, sequenced in a study of blood T cell repertoires in COVID-19. Libraries were prepared by immunoSEQ multiplex PCR; TCRdb keeps only in-frame clonotypes and omits some of them. The sample has just over 300,000 clones, roughly 90% seen once. The source material was PBMCs or T cells enriched from blood (not recorded which). These receptors originate from a woman between 18 and 29 years old with acute COVID-19. CDR3s include the opening cysteine and the closing phenylalanine or tryptophan. A D gene is named only where the DNA matches it firmly. Clone size appears in some rows only: once, few, many, or a class for an expanded clone.

cdr3_aa	cdr3_nt	j_call	clone_size	v_call	d_call
CASLLEKNTGELFF	TGTGCCAGTCTACTAGAAAAAAACACCGGGGAGCTGTTTTTT	TRBJ2-2	few	TRBV2	NA
CAWSRDREMNTEAFF	TGTGCCTGGAGCAGGGACAGGGAGATGAACACTGAAGCTTTCTTT	TRBJ1-1	NA	TRBV30	TRBD1
CASSPGTSNTEAFF	TGTGCCAGCTCCCCCGGGACATCGAACACTGAAGCTTTCTTT	TRBJ1-1	NA	TRBV18	NA
CASSYDLARAGELFF	TGTGCCAGCAGTTACGACCTAGCGCGGGCCGGGGAGCTGTTTTTT	TRBJ2-2	NA	TRBV6-5	NA
CASNAGQGPLTQYF	TGTGCCAGCAACGCGGGACAGGGGCCTCTTACGCAGTATTTT	TRBJ2-3	NA	TRBV27	TRBD1
CASRGGQSYNEQFF	TGTGCCAGCAGAGGCGGGCAGTCCTACAATGAGCAGTTCTTC	TRBJ2-1	NA	TRBV28	NA
CASSGPGQSSPLHF	TGTGCCAGCAGCGGTCCGGGACAGTCTTCACCCCTCCACTTT	TRBJ1-6	NA	TRBV2	TRBD1
CASSVETPAGADTQYF	TGTGCCAGCAGCGTAGAGACCCCCGCAGGTGCAGATACGCAGTATTTT	TRBJ2-3	NA	TRBV9	NA
CASSFGQGPNTGELFF	TGTGCCAGCAGCTTTGGACAGGGGCCTAACACCGGGGAGCTGTTTTTT	TRBJ2-2	NA	TRBV7-6	TRBD1
CASSFGNNQPQHF	TGTGCCAGCAGCTTCGGGAACAATCAGCCCCAGCATTTT	TRBJ1-5	once	TRBV11-2	NA
CASSPQHYGYTF	TGTGCCAGCAGCCCACAACACTATGGCTACACCTTC	TRBJ1-2	NA	TRBV14	NA
CASSSEREQYF	TGCGCCAGCAGTTCAGAGCGGGAGCAGTACTTC	TRBJ2-7	NA	TRBV5-1	NA
CASSSPFLEHQPQHF	TGTGCCAGCAGTAGTCCGTTCCTAGAGCATCAGCCCCAGCATTTT	TRBJ1-5	NA	TRBV28	NA
CASSLTSVGGTQYF	TGTGCCAGCAGCTTAACTAGCGTTGGAGGGACCCAGTACTTC	TRBJ2-5	NA	TRBV7-2	TRBD2
CASSQDLPNTEAFF	TGTGCCAGCAGCCAAGATCTACCTAACACTGAAGCTTTCTTT	TRBJ1-1	few	TRBV4-2	NA
CATRGDSGANVLTF	TGTGCCACCAGAGGAGACTCTGGGGCCAACGTCCTGACTTTC	TRBJ2-6	NA	TRBV15	NA
CASSREGAMDYGYTF	TGTGCCAGCAGCAGAGAGGGGGCGATGGACTATGGCTACACCTTC	TRBJ1-2	few	TRBV6-4	TRBD1